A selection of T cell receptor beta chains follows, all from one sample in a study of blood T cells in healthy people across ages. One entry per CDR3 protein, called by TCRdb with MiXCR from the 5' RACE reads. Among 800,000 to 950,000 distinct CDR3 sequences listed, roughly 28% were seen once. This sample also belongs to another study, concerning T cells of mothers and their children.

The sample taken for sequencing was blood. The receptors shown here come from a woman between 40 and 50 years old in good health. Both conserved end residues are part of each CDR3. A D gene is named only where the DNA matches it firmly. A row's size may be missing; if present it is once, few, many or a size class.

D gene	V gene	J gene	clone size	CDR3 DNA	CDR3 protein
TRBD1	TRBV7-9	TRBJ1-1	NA	TGTGCCAGCAGCCCGGGGACAGGGGATTGGTACACTGAAGCTTTCTTT	CASSPGTGDWYTEAFF
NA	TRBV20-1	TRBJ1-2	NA	TGCAGTGCTAGAGACAGTCCCCTCAGGGGCGGCTACACCTTC	CSARDSPLRGGYTF
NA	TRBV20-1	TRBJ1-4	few	TGCAGTGCTAGAGAATCAGGGGTTTCTGAAAAACTGTTTTTT	CSARESGVSEKLFF
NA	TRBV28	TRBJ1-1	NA	TGTGCCAGCAACCAAGACGTGGCAGACCCTAATGGGGCTTTCTTT	CASNQDVADPNGAFF
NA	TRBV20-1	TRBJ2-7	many	TGCAGTGCTAGAGGGGTGGACTACGAGCAGTACTTC	CSARGVDYEQYF
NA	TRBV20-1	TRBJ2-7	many	TGCAGTGCTAGGGCTCCCAGCGGACTGACGGAGTCCTACGAGCAGTACTTC	CSARAPSGLTESYEQYF
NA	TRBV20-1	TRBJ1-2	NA	TGCAGTGCTAGCCCAGGGGAGGGCTATGGCTACACCTTC	CSASPGEGYGYTF
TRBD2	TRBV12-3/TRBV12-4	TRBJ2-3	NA	TGTGCCAGCAGACGTGGACTAGCGGGGGATAGGACAGATACGCAGTATTTT	CASRRGLAGDRTDTQYF
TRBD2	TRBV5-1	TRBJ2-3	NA	TGCGCCAGCAGCTCCGGGCTAGCGGGGGGCGGCACAGATACGCAGTATTTT	CASSSGLAGGGTDTQYF
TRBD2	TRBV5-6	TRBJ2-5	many	TGTGCCAGCAGCTTAGCAGCGGGGGTATTGACCCAGTACTTC	CASSLAAGVLTQYF
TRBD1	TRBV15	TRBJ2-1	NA	TGTGCCACTTGGACAGGGGGAGAGCAGTTCTTC	CATWTGGEQFF
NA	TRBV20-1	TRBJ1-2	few	TGCAGTGCTATCGGGACGGCCTATGGCTACACCTTC	CSAIGTAYGYTF
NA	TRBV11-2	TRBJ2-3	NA	TGTGCCAGCAGCTTTATTTCTAGCGTCCGGGCAGATACGCAGTATTTT	CASSFISSVRADTQYF
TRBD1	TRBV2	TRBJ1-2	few	TGTGCCAGCAGTGAGACAGGGATCTATGGCTACACCTTC	CASSETGIYGYTF
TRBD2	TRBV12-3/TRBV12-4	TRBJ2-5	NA	TGTGCCAGCAGTTTAGCCCTGGGATCTAGCGGGATGCAAGAGACCCAGTACTTC	CASSLALGSSGMQETQYF
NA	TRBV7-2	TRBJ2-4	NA	TGTGCCAGCAGCTTAATTGGAGTAGGCTTTAATACCATTCAGTACTTC	CASSLIGVGFNTIQYF
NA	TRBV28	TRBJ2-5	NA	TGTGCCAGCAGTTTGGACAGACAACAAGAGACCCAGTACTTC	CASSLDRQQETQYF
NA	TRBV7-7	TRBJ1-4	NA	TGTGCTAGCAGCTCGGGGGACCCAATAACGAACGCAAATGAGAAACTGTTTTTT	CASSSGDPITNANEKLFF
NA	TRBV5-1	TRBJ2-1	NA	TGCGCCAGCAGCTTGAGAGGACCTGGTGAGACCCAGTTCTTC	CASSLRGPGETQFF
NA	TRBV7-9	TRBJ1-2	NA	TGTGCCGGCAGCTTACGGGGGCTGAACACCTTC	CAGSLRGLNTF
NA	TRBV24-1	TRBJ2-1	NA	TGTGCCACCAGTGATTTCTCGGGGTCTGGCGATGAGCAGTTCTTC	CATSDFSGSGDEQFF
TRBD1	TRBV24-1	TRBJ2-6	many	TGTGCCACCAGTGACCCAGGGGGCGCTGGGGCCAACGTCCTGACTTTC	CATSDPGGAGANVLTF
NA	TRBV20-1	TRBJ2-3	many	TGCAGTGCAACGGACAGAGTAGGCACAGATACGCAGTATTTT	CSATDRVGTDTQYF
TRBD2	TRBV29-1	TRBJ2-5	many	TGCAGCGTTGTCCTAGCGGGGGTGGGAGAGACCCAGTACTTC	CSVVLAGVGETQYF
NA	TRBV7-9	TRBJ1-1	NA	TGTGCCAGCAGCTTATTTAAGGGCACTGAAGCTTTCTTT	CASSLFKGTEAFF
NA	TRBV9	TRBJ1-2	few	TGTGCCAGCAGCGTAGGCGGGGGGCAAGGCGGCTACACCTTC	CASSVGGGQGGYTF
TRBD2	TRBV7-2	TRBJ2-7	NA	TGTGCCAGCAGCTTAAGCGGGGACCCCCCCTACGAGCAGTACTTC	CASSLSGDPPYEQYF
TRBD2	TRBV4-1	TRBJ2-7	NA	TGCGCCAGCAGCCGTACCGGGGGGGGCCGCCTGACCTACGAGCAGTACTTC	CASSRTGGGRLTYEQYF